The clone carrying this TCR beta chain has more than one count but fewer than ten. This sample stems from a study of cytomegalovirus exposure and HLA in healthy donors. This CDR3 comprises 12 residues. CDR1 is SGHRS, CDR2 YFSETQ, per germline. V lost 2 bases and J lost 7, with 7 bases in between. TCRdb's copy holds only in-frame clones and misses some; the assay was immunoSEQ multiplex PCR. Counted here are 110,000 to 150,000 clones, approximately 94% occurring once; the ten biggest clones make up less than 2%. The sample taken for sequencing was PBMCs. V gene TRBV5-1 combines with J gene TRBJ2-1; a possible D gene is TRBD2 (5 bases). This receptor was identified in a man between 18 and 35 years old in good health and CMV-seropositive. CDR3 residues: CASSFEGNEQFF. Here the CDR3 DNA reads TGCGCCAGCAGCTTTGAGGGTAATGAGCAGTTCTTC.